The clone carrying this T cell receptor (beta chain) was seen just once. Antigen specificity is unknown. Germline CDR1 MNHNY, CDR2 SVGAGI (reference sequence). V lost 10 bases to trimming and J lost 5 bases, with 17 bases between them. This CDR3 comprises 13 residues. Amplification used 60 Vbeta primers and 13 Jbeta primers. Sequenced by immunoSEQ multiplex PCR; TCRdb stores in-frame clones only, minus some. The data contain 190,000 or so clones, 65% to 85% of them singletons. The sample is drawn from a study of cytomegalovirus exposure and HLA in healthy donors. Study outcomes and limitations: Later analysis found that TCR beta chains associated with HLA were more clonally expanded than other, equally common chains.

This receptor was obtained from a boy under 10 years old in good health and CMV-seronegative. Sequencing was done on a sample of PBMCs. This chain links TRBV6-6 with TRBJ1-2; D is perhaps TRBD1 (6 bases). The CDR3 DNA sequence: TGTGCCACCTCAGGGGCCTTAGGGTATGGCTACACCTTC. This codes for CATSGALGYGYTF.